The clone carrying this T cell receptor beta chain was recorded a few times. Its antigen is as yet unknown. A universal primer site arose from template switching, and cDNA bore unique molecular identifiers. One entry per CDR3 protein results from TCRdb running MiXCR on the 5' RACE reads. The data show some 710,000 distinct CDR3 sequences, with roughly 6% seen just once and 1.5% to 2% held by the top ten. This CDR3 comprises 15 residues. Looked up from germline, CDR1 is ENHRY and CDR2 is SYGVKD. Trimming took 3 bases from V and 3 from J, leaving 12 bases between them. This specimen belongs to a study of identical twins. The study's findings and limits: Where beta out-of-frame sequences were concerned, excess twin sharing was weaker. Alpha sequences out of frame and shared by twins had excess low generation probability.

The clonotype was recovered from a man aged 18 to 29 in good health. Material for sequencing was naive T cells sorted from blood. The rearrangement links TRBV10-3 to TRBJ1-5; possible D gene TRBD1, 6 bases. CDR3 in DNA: TGTGCCATCAGTGACCCGGACAGCTTCAATCAGCCCCAGCATTTT. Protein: CAISDPDSFNQPQHF.